This record covers a single T cell receptor (beta chain). These data originate in a study of blood T cell repertoires in COVID-19. About the research overall: PBMCs, B-cell-depleted T cells, or T cells were the source of the cDNA or gDNA that made up the material.

Germline V gives CDR1 MNHEY, CDR2 SVGAGI. The ends were cut back, 6 bases at V and 7 bases at J, with 18 bases in the middle. This CDR3 region has 15 residues. Produced via immunoSEQ multiplex PCR; TCRdb's table is partial and in-frame only. The sample includes about 180,000 clones, around 87% of them seen just once. The sequenced material came from peripheral blood. The chain is built from TRBV6-5 and TRBJ1-4; D is ambiguous. This sequence originates from a woman in her 70s with COVID-19, enrolled during active disease. The CDR3 nucleotides are TGTGCCAGCAGACTAGGGCCATACCTCGGTGAAAAACTGTTTTTT. It translates to CASRLGPYLGEKLFF.